The entry below gives a single T cell receptor beta chain sequence along with its context. The CDR3 is 18 amino acids. CDR1 is SGHTS and CDR2 is YDEGEE in the germline V gene. The J segment lost 7 bases and the V segment lost 0 bases, leaving 14 bases of the junction unmatched. The source of the sample is a study of blood T cell repertoires in COVID-19. The wider study: Nucleic acid was either cDNA or gDNA, and it came from T cells, B-cell-depleted T cells, or PBMCs.

Those who participated ranged in age from about 18 to 89 years and resided in around 22 US areas. Donors were grouped by their self-reported clinical history. Donors in Cohort 3 counted as recovered after two negative PCRs, clearance, or symptom resolution. The data were produced by immunoSEQ multiplex PCR, yet TCRdb's version contains in-frame clones alone and is incomplete. The sample has under 300,000 clones; over 85% are singletons. V gene TRBV5-8 combines with J gene TRBJ1-5, with 9 positions matching TRBD1. The sequence was obtained from an older woman who had recovered from COVID-19. The sequencing input was PBMCs or T cells enriched from blood (not recorded which). The CDR3 loop reads CASSLGPGQGHKGQPQHF. For the CDR3, the DNA is TGTGCCAGCAGCTTGGGACCGGGACAGGGTCATAAGGGGCAGCCCCAGCATTTT.